The 25 T cell receptor beta chains below were found in one sample sequenced in a study of control samples from healthy donors and cancer patients. The repertoire was sequenced with immunoSEQ multiplex PCR; TCRdb's copy has only in-frame clones and lacks some. The sample shows approximately 150,000 clones, about 91% of them seen only once. The sequenced material came from blood. Receptors originate from a woman in her thirties or forties in good health.

The rearrangement uses TRBV3-1 (or the pseudogene TRBV3-2) and TRBJ2-3; 11 nucleotides match TRBD2. V trimming: 9 bases; J trimming: 3 bases; junction bases outside the gene matches: 8. The CDR3 has 15 residues. The V gene's germline CDR1 is LGHDT and CDR2 YNNKEL (reference sequence). Here the CDR3 reads CASRAGTSGTDTQYF. As DNA, the CDR3 is TGTGCCAGTCGGGCGGGGACTAGCGGAACAGATACGCAGTATTTT.

The chain recombines TRBV6-5 with TRBJ1-1; D is perhaps TRBD1 (5 bases). The CDR3 loop spans 15 amino acids. Deletions cut 1 base from V and 6 bases from J, with 15 bases between. Germline V gives CDR1 MNHEY, CDR2 SVGAGI. The CDR3 loop reads CASSYLGRAVPEAFF. CDR3 coding DNA: TGTGCCAGCAGTTACTTAGGCAGGGCGGTCCCTGAAGCTTTCTTT.

In its sample, this clone was seen a few times. The chain links TRBV24-1 to TRBJ2-1; tentatively, D is TRBD1 or TRBD2 (6 bases each). CDR1 and CDR2 from the germline V gene are KGHDR and SFDVKD. Trimming took off 5 bases at V and 2 bases at J, with 9 bases between the two ends. This CDR3 contains 14 residues. CDR3 nucleotide sequence: TGTGCCACCAGTGGACGGGGGCCCTACAATGAGCAGTTCTTC. Translating gives CATSGRGPYNEQFF.

The chain couples TRBV5-1 to TRBJ2-6, with a weak D call TRBD1 (5 bases). Trimming left V 3 bases short and J 0 bases short, with 7 bases between. CDR3 size: 15 residues. Germline V CDR1 and CDR2: SGHRS, YFSETQ. This CDR3 reads CASSYDSSGANVLTF. CDR3 nucleotide sequence: TGCGCCAGCAGCTATGACAGCTCTGGGGCCAACGTCCTGACTTTC.

The chain combines TRBV7-6 with TRBJ1-4, with 9 bases identical to TRBD1. This CDR3 has 16 residues. CDR1 and CDR2 from the germline V gene are SGHVS and FNYEAQ. Trimming cost V 3 bases and J 5 bases; bases outside gene matches: 7. The CDR3 DNA reads TGTGCCAGCAGCTTTTCGACAGGGGGATTCAATGAAAAACTGTTTTTT. Translated: CASSFSTGGFNEKLFF.

The rearrangement joins TRBV2 to TRBJ1-1; D is unclear. This CDR3 has 10 residues. Trimming pared 6 bases from V and 4 bases from J, leaving 3 bases between. Germline loops: CDR1 SNHLY, CDR2 FYNNEI. In DNA form, the CDR3 reads TGTGCCAGCAGGACCACTGAAGCTTTCTTT. It codes for CASRTTEAFF.

The rearrangement joins TRBV19 to TRBJ2-3; D uncertain. CDR1 and CDR2 (germline): LNHDA, SQIVND (reference sequence). V was pared by 5 bases and J by 2 bases, with 5 bases between. The CDR3 spans 12 residues. Here the CDR3 reads CASSGFTDTQYF. Here the CDR3 DNA reads TGTGCCAGTAGTGGGTTCACAGATACGCAGTATTTT.

This sequence joins TRBV6-5 and TRBJ2-7, with D uncertain. CDR1 is MNHEY and CDR2 is SVGAGI in the germline V gene. V was shortened by 6 bases and J by 2 bases, with 14 bases between the two germline ends. The CDR3 consists of 14 residues. Here the CDR3 reads CASSLHQGPYEQYF. DNA of the CDR3: TGTGCCAGCAGCCTCCATCAAGGCCCCTACGAGCAGTACTTC.

V and J are TRBV2 and TRBJ1-1; D not resolved. The CDR3 covers 13 residues. The germline CDR1 and CDR2 sequences are SNHLY and FYNNEI. V was cut by 6 bases and J by 1 base, with 9 bases left in between. Here the CDR3 DNA reads TGTGCCAGCAGCCTCGGCGAGAACACTGAAGCTTTCTTT. This translates into CASSLGENTEAFF.

In its sample, this clone was seen once. This chain uses TRBV7-3 with TRBJ2-3; 13 bases line up with TRBD2. CDR1 is SGHTA and CDR2 is FQGTGA in the germline V gene. This CDR3 is 16 amino acids long. The junction had 2 bases not matched to a gene; V was cut back by 3 bases and J by 2 bases. The CDR3: CASSLGLAGTTDTQYF. In DNA, the CDR3 is TGTGCCAGCAGCTTGGGACTAGCGGGGACCACAGATACGCAGTATTTT.

The V and J genes are TRBV5-8 and TRBJ1-1; 8 positions match TRBD1. The CDR3 contains 16 residues. Per germline, CDR1 SGHTS and CDR2 YDEGEE. With 3 bases clipped from V and 3 bases from J, the junction kept 10 bases outside the gene matches. The CDR3 protein is CASSSLPGQVDTEAFF. As DNA, the CDR3 is TGTGCCAGCAGCTCGCTCCCGGGACAGGTCGACACTGAAGCTTTCTTT.

The genes are TRBV27 and TRBJ2-1, with D uncertain. CDR3 length equals 14 residues. V was cut by 5 bases and J by 0 bases, with 8 bases left in between. Germline V gene data show CDR1 as MNHEY and CDR2 as SMNVEV (reference sequence). The CDR3 protein is CASSPLSSYNEQFF. CDR3 DNA sequence: TGTGCCAGCAGTCCCTTGAGCTCCTACAATGAGCAGTTCTTC.

J is TRBJ1-2 and V is TRBV9; 10 bases agree with TRBD1. The CDR3 extends over 14 amino acids. The junction had 5 bases not matched to a gene; V was cut back by 3 bases and J by 6 bases. The germline V gene encodes CDR1 SGDLS and CDR2 YYNGEE. The CDR3 sequence: CASSARDRGDGYTF. The CDR3 region has the DNA TGTGCCAGCAGCGCCCGGGACAGGGGAGATGGCTACACCTTC. The full variable domain, with the rest looked up from reference TRBV9 and TRBJ1-2, is DSGVTQTPKHLITATGQRVTLRCSPRSGDLSVYWYQQSLDQGLQFLIQYYNGEERAKGNILERFSAQQFPDLHSELNLSSLELGDSALYFCASSARDRGDGYTFGSGTRLTVV.

The CDR3 is CAISESGGLESPLHF. CDR3 nucleotides: TGTGCCATCAGTGAGTCGGGGGGTTTGGAGTCACCCCTCCACTTT. V usage is TRBV10-3 and J usage is TRBJ1-6; D possibly corresponds to TRBD1 (5 bases). With 0 bases removed from V and 10 bases from J, the gap between germline ends came to 13 bases. Per the germline V gene, CDR1 is ENHRY and CDR2 is SYGVKD. This CDR3 region has 15 residues.

As regards this clone: Other DNA sequences in this specimen translate into the identical CDR3. The chain employs TRBV6-5 and TRBJ1-1; D may be TRBD1 (5 bases). The CDR3 extends over 14 amino acids. V lost 3 bases, J lost 0 bases, and 8 bases lay in between. The V gene's germline CDR1 is MNHEY and CDR2 SVGAGI. CDR3 coding DNA: TGTGCCAGCAGTTATGGGGGTATGAACACTGAAGCTTTCTTT. Translation gives CASSYGGMNTEAFF.

The count of this clone is one. The rearrangement links TRBV7-8 to TRBJ2-2; 13 nucleotides agree with TRBD2. The CDR3 has 16 amino acids. Germline V CDR1 and CDR2: SGHVS, FQNEAQ. V lost 5 bases to trimming and J lost 5 bases; unmatched junction nucleotides: 5. The CDR3 loop reads CASSIGTSGTTGELFF. The CDR3 coding sequence is TGTGCCAGCAGCATAGGGACTAGCGGGACGACCGGGGAGCTGTTTTTT. The full variable domain, completed using reference TRBV7-8 and TRBJ2-2, is GAGVSQSPRYKVAKRGQDVALRCDPISGHVSLFWYQQALGQGPEFLTYFQNEAQLDKSGLPSDRFFAERPEGSVSTLKIQRTQQEDSAVYLCASSIGTSGTTGELFFGEGSRLTVL.

The chain links TRBV12-5 to TRBJ1-1; D is ambiguous. The CDR3 runs 15 residues. V was shortened by 0 bases and J by 6 bases, with 14 bases between the two germline ends. Germline V gene lookup returns CDR1 LGHNT and CDR2 FRNRAP. Here the CDR3 reads CASGLVPRNGPEAFF. The CDR3 bases are TGTGCTAGTGGTTTGGTACCCCGAAACGGGCCTGAAGCTTTCTTT.

The chain couples TRBV3-1 (or the pseudogene TRBV3-2) to TRBJ2-7; D gene ambiguous. Deletions cut 1 base from V and 5 bases from J, with 9 bases between. Per germline, CDR1 LGHDT and CDR2 YNNKEL (reference sequence). CDR3 length equals 13 residues. CDR3: CASSQASLHEQYF. The CDR3 nucleotides are TGTGCCAGCAGCCAAGCCTCCCTCCACGAGCAGTACTTC.

The gene calls are TRBV6-5 and TRBJ2-1, with 8 bases aligning to TRBD1. The germline CDR1 and CDR2 sequences are MNHEY and SVGAGI. V lost 2 bases and J lost 6; bases outside the gene matches: 6. CDR3 length: 15 residues. The CDR3 protein is CASSYHGQGGNEQFF. As DNA, the CDR3 is TGTGCCAGCAGTTACCATGGACAGGGCGGCAATGAGCAGTTCTTC.

The chain links TRBV21-1 to TRBJ2-7; the D call of TRBD2 is as the table states it, not checked on the DNA. TRBV21-1 is listed as a pseudogene. The CDR3 is made up of 18 amino acids. CDR3 sequence (DNA): TGTGCCAGCAGCACACGCCGGGACCCTCGAGGGGACTTCTACGAGCAGTACTTC. As protein: CASSTRRDPRGDFYEQYF.

This chain joins TRBV27 and TRBJ2-2; D is uncertain. Germline assignment: CDR1 MNHEY and CDR2 SMNVEV (reference sequence). The CDR3 is 15 residues long. Trimming cost V 3 bases and J 0 bases, with 8 bases left between them. DNA for the CDR3: TGTGCCAGCAGTTTGTGGGGTTCGAACACCGGGGAGCTGTTTTTT. Residues: CASSLWGSNTGELFF.

V is TRBV9 and J is TRBJ2-7, with D perhaps matching TRBD1 (5 bases). This CDR3 spans 12 amino acids. Germline V gives CDR1 SGDLS, CDR2 YYNGEE. The V end was cut by 0 bases, the J end by 7 bases, with 8 bases between. The CDR3, as DNA: TGTGCCAGCAGCGTAGGGGGCGCTGAGCAGTACTTC. It specifies CASSVGGAEQYF.

This rearrangement joins TRBV2 to TRBJ2-3; TRBD2 matches at 7 bases. This CDR3 is built from 15 residues. Looked up from germline, CDR1 is SNHLY and CDR2 is FYNNEI. V lost 8 bases to trimming and J lost 4 bases; unmatched junction nucleotides: 12. The CDR3 loop reads CASENYGGGSDTQYF. The CDR3 nucleotides are TGTGCCAGCGAGAATTATGGGGGGGGTTCAGATACGCAGTATTTT.

The chain has TRBV2 and TRBJ2-7; D is tentatively TRBD1 or TRBD2 (7 bases each). Germline CDR1 reads SNHLY; CDR2 reads FYNNEI. The V end lost 4 bases, the J end lost 6 bases, and 10 bases lay between the germline ends. The CDR3 runs to 12 residues. The CDR3 DNA reads TGTGCCAGCAGTGCAGGGGGGGTCGAGCAGTACTTC. Amino acid sequence: CASSAGGVEQYF.

This clone was picked up a small number of times. The chain employs TRBV6-1 and TRBJ1-4, with D hard to call. With 2 bases removed from V and 4 bases from J, the gap between germline ends came to 14 bases. The germline gives CDR1 MNHNS, CDR2 SASEGT. The CDR3 is 16 residues long. CDR3 sequence: CASSEFRRGINEKLFF. The CDR3 DNA reads as TGTGCCAGCAGTGAATTTCGGCGGGGAATTAATGAAAAACTGTTTTTT.